Listed here are 8 T cell receptor beta chains from one sample, sequenced in a study of T cell responses to AZD1222 COVID-19 vaccine. Only in-frame clones appear in the TCRdb table, and some are missing; sequencing was by immunoSEQ multiplex PCR. In the table there are 86,000 or so clones, around 84% of which are singletons. Sequenced here: peripheral blood, sampled 28 days after the second AZD1222 dose. These receptors came from an adult who received the AZD1222 COVID-19 vaccine.

As DNA, the CDR3 is TGTGCCAGCAGCCAACTACCAACCGGGATCTCCTACGAGCAGTACTTC. This encodes CASSQLPTGISYEQYF. The J gene is TRBJ2-7, the V gene TRBV3-1 (or the pseudogene TRBV3-2); D may be TRBD2 (5 bases). V was cut by 2 bases and J by 0 bases, with 14 bases left in between. The CDR3 is 16 residues long. Germline V lookup: CDR1 LGHDT, CDR2 YNNKEL (reference sequence).

The gene calls are TRBV5-1 and TRBJ2-1; 8 bases map to TRBD2. The trim removed 3 bases at V and 2 bases at J, leaving 10 bases unmatched. The CDR3 contains 17 residues. Germline V gene lookup returns CDR1 SGHRS and CDR2 YFSETQ. CDR3 residues: CASSSGTLAGTYNEQFF. CDR3 DNA sequence: TGCGCCAGCAGCTCCGGAACATTAGCGGGGACCTACAATGAGCAGTTCTTC.

In its sample, this clone was seen once. The chain joins TRBV24-1 to TRBJ2-1, with TRBD2 identical over 7 bases. V lost 0 bases and J lost 4; bases outside the gene matches: 2. The CDR3 consists of 15 residues. Germline loops: CDR1 KGHDR, CDR2 SFDVKD. CDR3 loop: CATSDLTSEYNEQFF. As DNA, the CDR3 is TGTGCCACCAGTGATTTGACTAGCGAGTACAATGAGCAGTTCTTC.

This chain links TRBV29-1 with TRBJ2-3; D remains unclear. V lost 6 bases, J lost 4 bases, and 11 bases lay in between. This CDR3 spans 12 amino acids. Germline V gene data show CDR1 as SQVTM and CDR2 as ANQGSEA. CDR3 DNA: TGCAGCGTGCAGATTGGGGCAGATACGCAGTATTTT. This translates into CSVQIGADTQYF.

Only one count was recorded for this clone. Different DNA sequences within this sample yield the same CDR3. V gene TRBV5-1 combines with J gene TRBJ1-5, with 7 bases identical to TRBD1. Per germline, CDR1 SGHRS and CDR2 YFSETQ. The CDR3 is made up of 14 amino acids. V was pared by 4 bases and J by 2 bases, with 3 bases of the junction left unmatched. CDR3 sequence reads: CASSPRGGNQPQHF. Written as DNA, the CDR3 is TGCGCCAGCAGCCCCAGGGGGGGCAATCAGCCCCAGCATTTT.

This chain uses TRBV28 with TRBJ1-3, with unresolved D. Germline CDR1 is MDHEN and CDR2 is SYDVKM. The CDR3 contains 13 residues. V lost 10 bases to trimming and J lost 2 bases, with 12 bases between them. The CDR3 DNA sequence: TGTGCCACTCTCAAGGAGGCTGGAAACACCATATATTTT. Its translation is CATLKEAGNTIYF.

V usage is TRBV5-4 and J usage is TRBJ2-1, with TRBD2 identical over 15 bases. From germline, CDR1 is SGHNT and CDR2 YYREEE (reference sequence). The CDR3 has 16 residues. V shed 4 bases and J 4 bases; nucleotides not matched to a gene: 3. DNA of the CDR3: TGTGCCAGCAGCGCTGGGACTAGCGGGGGGTACAATGAGCAGTTCTTC. Amino acid sequence: CASSAGTSGGYNEQFF.

The chain couples TRBV15 to TRBJ2-3; D may be TRBD2 (7 bases). This CDR3 region has 17 residues. The germline V gene has CDR1 LNHNV and CDR2 YYDKDF (reference sequence). The V end lost 0 bases, the J end lost 2 bases, and 15 bases lay between the germline ends. CDR3 sequence: CATSRDRLGGHTDTQYF. Here the CDR3 DNA reads TGTGCCACCAGCAGAGATAGGTTGGGGGGGCACACAGATACGCAGTATTTT.